These 2 T cell receptor beta chains share one sample of origin, sequenced in a study of blood T cell repertoires in COVID-19. Generated by immunoSEQ multiplex PCR, the TCRdb table keeps only in-frame clones and is missing some. The sample records 300,000 or so clones, about nine tenths being singletons. The specimen was peripheral blood. Receptors were obtained from a woman in her twenties or thirties who had recovered from COVID-19.

The rearrangement uses TRBV27 and TRBJ1-2, with D possibly TRBD1 on 5 matching bases. Germline loops: CDR1 MNHEY, CDR2 SMNVEV (reference sequence). The CDR3 contains 14 residues. The V end lost 4 bases, the J end lost 1 base, and 10 bases lay between the germline ends. CDR3 DNA: TGTGCCAGCAGTTACAGGCTAGGTAACTATGGCTACACCTTC. Amino acids: CASSYRLGNYGYTF.

For the CDR3, the DNA is TGTGCCAGCAGCCGAGCAGGGGCCGGGGCCAACGTCCTGACTTTC. Translation gives CASSRAGAGANVLTF. The chain couples TRBV11-2 to TRBJ2-6; tentative D call: TRBD1 (6 bases). This CDR3 spans 15 amino acids. Germline CDR1 reads SGHAT; CDR2 reads FQNNGV. V was pared by 5 bases and J by 4 bases, with 12 bases between.